The 11 T cell receptor beta chains below come from one sample, sequenced in a study of cytomegalovirus exposure and HLA in healthy donors. Repertoires were generated with immunoSEQ multiplex PCR, while TCRdb's copy carries only in-frame clones and drops some. The sample has about 150,000 clones; just over 85% are singletons. The source material was PBMCs. These TCRs come from a human donor in good health.

This clone was counted only a few times. The V call is TRBV9, the J call TRBJ2-1; possibly TRBD2 for D (6 bases). V lost 2 bases to trimming and J lost 7 bases, with 13 bases between them. CDR1 is SGDLS and CDR2 is YYNGEE in the germline V gene. This CDR3 is built from 14 residues. DNA for the CDR3: TGTGCCAGCAGCGTCGGGAGTTGGAAGAATGAGCAGTTCTTC. Its translation is CASSVGSWKNEQFF.

This clone was detected only a few times. V and J are TRBV28 and TRBJ2-7, with 11 bases that match TRBD2. With V trimmed by 6 bases and J by 5 bases, 3 bases remained unmatched. The germline CDR1 and CDR2 sequences are MDHEN and SYDVKM. This CDR3 spans 13 amino acids. The CDR3 region has the DNA TGTGCCAGCAGCATACTAGCGGGAGACGAGCAGTACTTC. It yields the protein CASSILAGDEQYF.

The chain carries TRBV5-6 and TRBJ2-7; perhaps TRBD1 as D (6 bases). The CDR3 is 15 residues long. Germline CDR1 is SGHDT and CDR2 is YYEEEE. V lost 9 bases, J lost 2 bases, and 21 bases lay in between. The CDR3 nucleotides are TGTGCCACCCGCCCCCGCGGACAGTCAACCTACGAGCAGTACTTC. Protein sequence: CATRPRGQSTYEQYF.

This clone occurred a few times. V gene TRBV19 combines with J gene TRBJ1-3; D might be TRBD1 (5 bases). CDR1 and CDR2 from the germline V gene are LNHDA and SQIVND (reference sequence). Trimming cost V 4 bases and J 2 bases, with 9 bases left between them. The CDR3 has 14 amino acids. The CDR3: CASSTQGAGNTIYF. In nucleotides, the CDR3 is TGTGCCAGTAGTACGCAGGGCGCTGGAAACACCATATATTTT.

V gene TRBV5-1 combines with J gene TRBJ2-2, with a tentative D call TRBD2 (6 bases). V was clipped by 5 bases and J by 8 bases, with 22 bases between them. The CDR3 extends over 16 amino acids. Germline-derived CDR1 and CDR2 are SGHRS and YFSETQ. CDR3 nucleotides: TGCGCCAGCAGTCCTCCGGGACTCCCAGGCAGGGGGGAGCTGTTTTTT. It encodes CASSPPGLPGRGELFF.

This clone was seen a single time. The chain couples TRBV2 to TRBJ2-5, with D possibly matching TRBD2 (7 bases). This CDR3 has 16 amino acids. CDR1 and CDR2 (germline): SNHLY, FYNNEI. Trimming removed 5 bases from V and 2 bases from J, with 18 bases in between. CDR3 sequence: CASSPIGGGLQETQYF. DNA of the CDR3: TGTGCCAGCAGTCCGATTGGGGGGGGCCTTCAAGAGACCCAGTACTTC. The complete variable domain, with remaining parts taken from reference TRBV2 and TRBJ2-5, reads EPEVTQTPSHQVTQMGQEVILRCVPISNHLYFYWYRQILGQKVEFLVSFYNNEISEKSEIFDDQFSVERPDGSNFTLKIRSTKLEDSAMYFCASSPIGGGLQETQYFGPGTRLLVL.

This chain joins TRBV9 and TRBJ2-2, with D unresolved. V lost 0 bases to trimming and J lost 2 bases, with 8 bases between them. This CDR3 region has 15 residues. The germline CDR1 and CDR2 sequences are SGDLS and YYNGEE. The CDR3 nucleotides read TGTGCCAGCAGCGTAGTTCAAACTAACACCGGGGAGCTGTTTTTT. Residues: CASSVVQTNTGELFF.

This chain joins TRBV7-2 and TRBJ2-2, with TRBD1 matching 7 bases. The V gene end was trimmed by 6 bases and the J gene end by 6 bases; junction bases not matched to a gene: 7. CDR1 and CDR2 from the germline V gene are SGHTA and FQGNSA. The CDR3 is 14 residues long. DNA for the CDR3: TGTGCCAGCAGGATTCGAACAGGGGCCGGGGAGCTGTTTTTT. Amino acid sequence: CASRIRTGAGELFF.

This clone was counted once. The CDR3 nucleotides read TGTGCCAGCAGCCGAAAACGGACTAGCGGTTCCTACGAGCAGTACTTC. Protein product: CASSRKRTSGSYEQYF. The chain combines TRBV7-2 with TRBJ2-7; the match to TRBD2 covers 10 bases. After removal of 5 bases from V and 1 base from J, the junction contained 8 bases not matched to a gene. The CDR3 extends over 16 amino acids. Germline assignment: CDR1 SGHTA and CDR2 FQGNSA.

This clone was seen only a few times. The CDR3 spells CASSTDGRGYEQYF. In DNA form, the CDR3 reads TGTGCCAGCAGCACTGACGGGAGGGGCTACGAGCAGTACTTC. The chain carries TRBV7-2 and TRBJ2-7; 8 positions agree with TRBD2. Germline trimming cut 5 bases from V and 3 bases from J; bases unmatched to any gene: 6. Germline CDR1 reads SGHTA; CDR2 reads FQGNSA. This CDR3 has 14 residues. Together with reference TRBV7-2 and TRBJ2-7, the CDR3 gives the full variable domain: GAGVSQSPSNKVTEKGKDVELRCDPISGHTALYWYRQSLGQGLEFLIYFQGNSAPDKSGLPSDRFSAERTGGSVSTLTIQRTQQEDSAVYLCASSTDGRGYEQYFGPGTRLTVT.

This chain connects TRBV28 to TRBJ2-1; D unresolved. Germline CDR1 MDHEN, CDR2 SYDVKM. V was trimmed by 3 bases and J by 12 bases, leaving 9 bases between them. This CDR3 contains 11 residues. The CDR3 DNA follows: TGTGCCAGCAGTTTCAGGTCAGGGCAGTTCTTC. Its translation: CASSFRSGQFF.